The rows below give T cell receptor beta chains drawn from one sample of a study of monozygotic twins with inflammatory bowel disease. TCRdb derives one entry per CDR3 protein from the 5' RACE reads, leaving out DNA. This table holds approximately 160,000 distinct CDR3 sequences. The sample taken for sequencing was blood. The receptor source for this set is a human donor with ulcerative colitis or Crohn's disease, or a healthy co-twin of an affected twin (not recorded which). The CDR3 runs from the conserved cysteine through the conserved F or W.

TRBV5-5	TRBJ1-2	CASSLAYYGYTF
TRBV6-4	TRBJ1-4	CASSRTGGEKLFF
TRBV5-1	TRBJ2-3	CATGAGDLTDTQYF
TRBV4-1	TRBJ1-1	CASSPPGTVSVVAFF
TRBV27	TRBJ2-2	CASSLGGAGELFF
TRBV5-1	TRBJ1-2	CASSPTGQNGYTF
TRBV20-1	TRBJ1-4	CSAQPNTWNEKLFF
TRBV4-1	TRBJ1-6	CASSRKDRGNIGNSPLHF
TRBV7-9	TRBJ2-3	CACQSGSADTQYF
TRBV6-6	TRBJ2-1	CASGQANNEQFF
TRBV28	TRBJ1-2	CASSPLDRHQGYGYTF
TRBV28	TRBJ2-5	CASSPRTSGSPQETQYF
TRBV7-2	TRBJ2-3	CASLAGSDTQYF
TRBV27	TRBJ1-5	CAILPPPGVQPQHF
TRBV4-1	TRBJ2-5	CASSQQGIQETQYF
TRBV7-2	TRBJ2-3	CASSLGAGGRTDTQYF
TRBV7-2	TRBJ2-7	CASSLGWTGYTEEQYF
TRBV29-1	TRBJ2-3	CSVEDRQGARDTQYF
TRBV20-1	TRBJ2-4	CSVLHSGTGKLRNIQYF
TRBV20-1	TRBJ2-2	CSARATYTGELFF
TRBV10-3	TRBJ2-7	CAIRSPGQGYEQYF
TRBV10-3	TRBJ1-2	CAISESTGTYGYTF
TRBV28	TRBJ2-7	CASSPPGRGRLSYEQYF
TRBV3-1	TRBJ2-7	CASSQDNGATYEQYF
TRBV7-3	TRBJ2-2	CASSPGLAMNTGELFF
TRBV6-1	TRBJ2-7	CASSPGTGGSYEQYF
TRBV5-1	TRBJ2-7	CASSSSISYEQYF
TRBV5-1	TRBJ1-5	CASSLSTGRNQPQHF
TRBV6-1	TRBJ1-1	CASSEERAGAEAFF
TRBV24-1	TRBJ2-3	CATSDGTSRSFDTQYF
TRBV3-1	TRBJ2-3	CASSQYYRKTSTDTQYF
TRBV12-3/TRBV12-4	TRBJ2-1	CASSLYSSRSYNEQFF
TRBV20-1	TRBJ1-2	CSARDRQGADYGYTF
TRBV12-3/TRBV12-4	TRBJ1-3	CAGAGRGNTIYF
TRBV30	TRBJ1-1	CAWSVGTDTEAFF
TRBV20-1	TRBJ1-4	CSASQRGDEKLFF
TRBV9	TRBJ1-1	CASSVAATTGGFGTEAFF
TRBV5-1	TRBJ2-7	CASSPSDLWGSYEQYF
TRBV2	TRBJ2-7	CASLLAGDEQYF
TRBV7-2	TRBJ1-4	CASSLVAQSDAKLFF
TRBV28	TRBJ2-2	CASSLPARTTGELFF
TRBV5-1	TRBJ2-2	CASSPNAGELFF
TRBV3-1	TRBJ2-5	CASGQERQTQETQYF
TRBV3-1	TRBJ2-3	CASSRAGSSGSGTDTQYF
TRBV24-1	TRBJ1-6	CATSDCGQTYNSPLHF
TRBV3-1	TRBJ2-1	CASSLPPGGALYNEQFF
TRBV20-1	TRBJ2-7	CSPRGNYEQYF
TRBV6-1	TRBJ1-3	CASSRALSGNTIYF
TRBV7-2	TRBJ2-1	CASSLHRGRLSEQFF
TRBV28	TRBJ2-3	CATPGPGADTQYF
TRBV4-1	TRBJ1-3	CASSQDRGLDPGNTIYF
TRBV27	TRBJ2-7	CASSFSAPGSYEQYF
TRBV5-1	TRBJ2-1	CASSRDRKSNEQFF